The table lists the clone carrying this TCR beta chain with a few counts. Its antigen is undetermined. These data belong to a study of CD8 T cells in ankylosing spondylitis. General study findings and limits: Typical of ankylosing spondylitis blood, it appeared, was a TCR beta motif of several highly homologous variants.

Quantitative 5'-RACE was performed with molecular barcodes, and it yielded the TCR beta libraries. In TCRdb, the 5' RACE reads were re-called with MiXCR into one record per CDR3 protein. Of about 280,000 distinct CDR3 sequences detected, 20% appear once; the ten largest clones hold roughly 7.4%. The V end was cut by 6 bases, the J end by 1 base, with 22 bases between. CDR3 size: 17 residues. Germline-derived CDR1 and CDR2 are SQVTM and ANQGSEA. The chain links TRBV29-1 to TRBJ2-1, with TRBD2 as a possible D gene (5 bases). This receptor was taken from a male donor with ankylosing spondylitis or in good health (not recorded which). The sample taken for sequencing was blood, either unsorted or a sorted T cell fraction (not recorded which). CDR3 amino acids: CSVPRGLAVRSYNEQFF. DNA for the CDR3: TGCAGCGTCCCCCGCGGTCTAGCCGTTCGATCCTACAATGAGCAGTTCTTC.